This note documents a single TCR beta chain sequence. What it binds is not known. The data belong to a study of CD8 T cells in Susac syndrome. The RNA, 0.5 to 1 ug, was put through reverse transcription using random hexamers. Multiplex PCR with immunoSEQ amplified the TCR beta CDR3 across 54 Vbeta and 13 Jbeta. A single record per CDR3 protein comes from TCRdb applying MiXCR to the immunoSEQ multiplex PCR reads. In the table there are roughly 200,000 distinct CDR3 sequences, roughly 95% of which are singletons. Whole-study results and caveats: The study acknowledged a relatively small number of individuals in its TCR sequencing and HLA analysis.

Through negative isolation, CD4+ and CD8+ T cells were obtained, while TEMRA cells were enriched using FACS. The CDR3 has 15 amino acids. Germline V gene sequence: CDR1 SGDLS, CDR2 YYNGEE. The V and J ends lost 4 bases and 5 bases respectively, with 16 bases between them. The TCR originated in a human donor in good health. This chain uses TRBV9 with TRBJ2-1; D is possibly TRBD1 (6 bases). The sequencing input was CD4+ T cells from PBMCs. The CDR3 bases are TGTGCCAGCAGCAATACAGGGACGGTGAACAATGAGCAGTTCTTC. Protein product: CASSNTGTVNNEQFF.